These T cell receptor beta chains were read from a single sample in a study of cytomegalovirus exposure and HLA in healthy donors. Using immunoSEQ multiplex PCR, the repertoire was profiled, and TCRdb retains in-frame clones only, with some absent. The sample contains 90,000 to 110,000 clones, 76% of which appear only once. Source material: PBMCs. Source of these receptors: a woman aged 50 to 65 in good health and CMV-seropositive. CDR3s include the opening cysteine and the closing phenylalanine or tryptophan. A D gene is named only where the DNA matches it firmly. Only part of the rows carry a size: once, few, many, or a class if the clone is expanded.

clone size: NA; J gene: TRBJ1-4; V gene: TRBV19; CDR3 length: 15; D gene: TRBD1; CDR3 protein: CASRPTGAEAEKLFF; CDR3 DNA: TGTGCCAGTAGGCCTACAGGGGCCGAGGCTGAAAAACTGTTTTTT
clone size: NA; J gene: TRBJ2-1; V gene: TRBV29-1; CDR3 length: 12; D gene: TRBD1; CDR3 protein: CSVWDRNNEQFF; CDR3 DNA: TGCAGCGTATGGGACAGGAACAATGAGCAGTTCTTC
clone size: NA; J gene: TRBJ2-3; V gene: TRBV9; CDR3 length: 14; D gene: NA; CDR3 protein: CASSAGGATDTQYF; CDR3 DNA: TGTGCCAGCAGCGCCGGGGGAGCCACAGATACGCAGTATTTT
clone size: NA; J gene: TRBJ2-5; V gene: TRBV11-2; CDR3 length: 15; D gene: TRBD2; CDR3 protein: CASSLLGGIVETQYF; CDR3 DNA: TGTGCCAGCAGCTTGCTGGGGGGGATCGTCGAGACCCAGTACTTC
clone size: NA; J gene: TRBJ2-7; V gene: TRBV7-9; CDR3 length: 15; D gene: TRBD1; CDR3 protein: CASSFTGDYGYEQYF; CDR3 DNA: TGTGCCAGCAGCTTTACAGGGGATTATGGCTACGAGCAGTACTTC
clone size: NA; J gene: TRBJ2-6; V gene: TRBV6-5; CDR3 length: 13; D gene: NA; CDR3 protein: CASSRSGANVLTF; CDR3 DNA: TGTGCCAGTTCTAGGTCTGGGGCCAACGTCCTGACTTTC
clone size: NA; J gene: TRBJ2-5; V gene: TRBV20-1; CDR3 length: 10; D gene: NA; CDR3 protein: CSALRETQYF; CDR3 DNA: TGCAGTGCTTTACGGGAGACCCAGTACTTC
clone size: NA; J gene: TRBJ2-7; V gene: TRBV6-5; CDR3 length: 15; D gene: TRBD1; CDR3 protein: CASSRGGQGVYEQYF; CDR3 DNA: TGTGCCAGCAGTAGGGGGGGACAGGGAGTTTACGAGCAGTACTTC
clone size: NA; J gene: TRBJ2-1; V gene: TRBV5-4; CDR3 length: 15; D gene: NA; CDR3 protein: CASSSSASSYNEQFF; CDR3 DNA: TGTGCCAGCAGCTCTAGCGCGTCCTCCTACAATGAGCAGTTCTTC
clone size: NA; J gene: TRBJ1-1; V gene: TRBV7-2; CDR3 length: 13; D gene: NA; CDR3 protein: CASSSRQSTEAFF; CDR3 DNA: TGTGCCAGCAGCTCGCGACAGAGCACTGAAGCTTTCTTT
clone size: once; J gene: TRBJ2-5; V gene: TRBV7-7; CDR3 length: 16; D gene: TRBD1; CDR3 protein: CASSLGGQGVVETQYF; CDR3 DNA: TGTGCTAGCAGCTTGGGTGGTCAGGGGGTAGTGGAGACCCAGTACTTC
clone size: few; J gene: TRBJ1-2; V gene: TRBV7-2; CDR3 length: 15; D gene: NA; CDR3 protein: CASSDTAVANYGYTF; CDR3 DNA: TGTGCCAGCAGCGATACAGCAGTGGCTAACTATGGCTACACCTTC
clone size: NA; J gene: TRBJ2-2; V gene: TRBV4-1; CDR3 length: 15; D gene: NA; CDR3 protein: CASSQAGLNTGELFF; CDR3 DNA: TGCGCCAGCAGCCAAGCGGGGTTGAACACCGGGGAGCTGTTTTTT
clone size: NA; J gene: TRBJ2-7; V gene: TRBV5-6; CDR3 length: 16; D gene: TRBD2; CDR3 protein: CASSFNPLAGLYEQYF; CDR3 DNA: TGTGCCAGCAGCTTTAATCCACTAGCGGGATTGTACGAGCAGTACTTC
clone size: few; J gene: TRBJ2-3; V gene: TRBV29-1; CDR3 length: 14; D gene: NA; CDR3 protein: CSVEAKGSTDTQYF; CDR3 DNA: TGCAGCGTTGAGGCGAAGGGGAGCACAGATACGCAGTATTTT
clone size: once; J gene: TRBJ2-3; V gene: TRBV13; CDR3 length: 16; D gene: TRBD1; CDR3 protein: CASSPRDRGYTDTQYF; CDR3 DNA: TGTGCCAGCAGCCCCCGGGACAGGGGGTACACAGATACGCAGTATTTT
clone size: NA; J gene: TRBJ2-5; V gene: TRBV9; CDR3 length: 13; D gene: NA; CDR3 protein: CASSGRDSSAQYF; CDR3 DNA: TGTGCCAGCAGCGGTCGGGACTCTTCAGCCCAGTACTTC